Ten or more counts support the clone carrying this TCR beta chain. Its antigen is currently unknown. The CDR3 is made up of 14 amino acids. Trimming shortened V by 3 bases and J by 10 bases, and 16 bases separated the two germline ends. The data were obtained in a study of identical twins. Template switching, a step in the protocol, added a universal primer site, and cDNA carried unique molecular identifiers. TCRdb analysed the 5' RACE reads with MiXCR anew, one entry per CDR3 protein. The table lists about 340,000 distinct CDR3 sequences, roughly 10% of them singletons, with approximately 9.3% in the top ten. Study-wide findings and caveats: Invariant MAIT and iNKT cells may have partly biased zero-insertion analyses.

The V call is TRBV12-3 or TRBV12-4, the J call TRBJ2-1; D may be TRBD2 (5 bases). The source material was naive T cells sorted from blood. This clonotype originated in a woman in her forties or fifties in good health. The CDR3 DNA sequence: TGTGCCAGCAGTTTGGGGAGCGCGCGGTACGAGCAGTTCTTC. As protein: CASSLGSARYEQFF.